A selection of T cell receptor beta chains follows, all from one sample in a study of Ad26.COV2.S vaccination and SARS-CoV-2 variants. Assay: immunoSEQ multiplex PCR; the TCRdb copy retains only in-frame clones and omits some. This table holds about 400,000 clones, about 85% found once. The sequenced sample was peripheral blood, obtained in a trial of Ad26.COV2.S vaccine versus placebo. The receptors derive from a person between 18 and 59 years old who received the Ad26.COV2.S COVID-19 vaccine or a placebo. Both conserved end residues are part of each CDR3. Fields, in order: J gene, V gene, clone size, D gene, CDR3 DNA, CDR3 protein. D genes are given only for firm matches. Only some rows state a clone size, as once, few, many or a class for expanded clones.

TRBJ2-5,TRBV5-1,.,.,TGCGCCACTTCTGGAGGCAATCACCAAGAGACCCAGTACTTC,CATSGGNHQETQYF
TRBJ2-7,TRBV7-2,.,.,TGTGCCAGCAGCTTAGATGGACACAGCTACGAGCAGTACTTC,CASSLDGHSYEQYF
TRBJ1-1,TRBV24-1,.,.,TGTGCCACCAGTGATTTCTTACAGGACGTGAACACTGAAGCTTTCTTT,CATSDFLQDVNTEAFF
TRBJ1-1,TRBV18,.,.,TGTGCCAGCTCACCACCCTTGGGACTAGACAGCATGAACACTGAAGCTTTCTTT,CASSPPLGLDSMNTEAFF
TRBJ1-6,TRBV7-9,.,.,TGTGCCAGCAGCCTCAGACCGGGACACAAAAATTCACCCCTCCACTTT,CASSLRPGHKNSPLHF
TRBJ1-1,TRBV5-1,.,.,TGCGCCAGCAGCCATACCTTGAACACTGAAGCTTTCTTT,CASSHTLNTEAFF
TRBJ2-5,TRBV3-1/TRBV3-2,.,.,TGTGCCAGCACCCCAGCAGCGGGTTCCCAAGAGACCCAGTACTTC,CASTPAAGSQETQYF
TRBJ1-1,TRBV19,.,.,TGTGCCAGTGGCCTGAGTTTCGCCACTGAAGCTTTCTTT,CASGLSFATEAFF
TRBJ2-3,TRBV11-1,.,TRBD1,TGTGCCAGCAGCGGACCGGGACAGGCCTTAGATACGCAGTATTTT,CASSGPGQALDTQYF
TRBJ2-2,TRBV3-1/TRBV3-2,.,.,TGTGCCAGCAGCCGCGTTAGCCGGAGACAGGCCAACACCGGGGAGCTGTTTTTT,CASSRVSRRQANTGELFF
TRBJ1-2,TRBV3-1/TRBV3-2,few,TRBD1,TGTGCCAGCAGCCAACCCGGGACAGGCCACTATGGCTACACCTTC,CASSQPGTGHYGYTF
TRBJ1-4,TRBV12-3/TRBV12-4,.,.,TGTGCCAGCAGCCTAGGGGGGAGGGAAAAACTGTTTTTT,CASSLGGREKLFF
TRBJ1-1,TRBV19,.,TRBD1,TGTGCCAGTAGTCCAAGGGGGCAGATGAACACTGAAGCTTTCTTT,CASSPRGQMNTEAFF
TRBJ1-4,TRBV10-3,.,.,TGTGCCATCAGTGACAATGCCGGGAGCCCAGAAAAACTGTTTTTT,CAISDNAGSPEKLFF
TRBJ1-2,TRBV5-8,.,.,TGTGCCAGCAACCCCGCCGGGACAATGACTAACTATGGCTACACCTTC,CASNPAGTMTNYGYTF
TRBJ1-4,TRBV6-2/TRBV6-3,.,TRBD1,TGTGCCAGCAGTTACCCACAGGGGACCGATGAAAAACTGTTTTTT,CASSYPQGTDEKLFF
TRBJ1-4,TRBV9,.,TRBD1,TGTGCCAGCAGCCCCCGCCCGGGACAGGGAAATGAAAAACTGTTTTTT,CASSPRPGQGNEKLFF
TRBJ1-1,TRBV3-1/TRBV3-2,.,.,TGTGCCAGCAGCCAAGAATGGAGGTCTGAAGCTTTCTTT,CASSQEWRSEAFF
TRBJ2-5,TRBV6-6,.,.,TGTGCCAGCAGTCGCCTGGAGACCCAGTACTTC,CASSRLETQYF
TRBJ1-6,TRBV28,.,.,TGTGCCACGGCGGGATCGTATAATTCACCCCTCCACTTT,CATAGSYNSPLHF
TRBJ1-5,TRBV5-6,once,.,TGTGCCAGCAGCGGCGGGCCCGGAATACCTCAGCCCCAGCATTTT,CASSGGPGIPQPQHF
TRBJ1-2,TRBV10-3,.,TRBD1,TGTGCCCTTGGGGGGGGCCCAGGGGGCTATGGCTACACCTTC,CALGGGPGGYGYTF
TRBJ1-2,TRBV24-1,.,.,TGTGCCACCGCCCTCCGTGGGGCCTTAAACTATGGCTACACCTTC,CATALRGALNYGYTF
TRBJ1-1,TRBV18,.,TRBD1,TGTGCCAGCTCAGCAACAGGGGATCGAACTGAAGCTTTCTTT,CASSATGDRTEAFF
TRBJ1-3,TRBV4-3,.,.,TGCGCCAGCAGCCAAGATTCGGACAGCTCTGGAAACACCATATATTTT,CASSQDSDSSGNTIYF
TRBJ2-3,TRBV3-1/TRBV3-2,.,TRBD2,TGTGCCAGCAGCCAAGATCTAGCGGGGGGGTCAGATACGCAGTATTTT,CASSQDLAGGSDTQYF
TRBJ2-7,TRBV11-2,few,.,TGTGCCAGCAGCTTTCCGGGACCGCTCCTTTTC,CASSFPGPLLF
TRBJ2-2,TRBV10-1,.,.,TGCGCCAGCAACCAGGACGGAGAAAACACCGGGGAGCTGTTTTTT,CASNQDGENTGELFF
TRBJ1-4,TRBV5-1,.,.,TGCGCCAGCAGCTTGCAGGGTCGTGGGGAGGCTAATGAAAAACTGTTTTTT,CASSLQGRGEANEKLFF
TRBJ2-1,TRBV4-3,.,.,TGCGCCAGCAGCCGAGGCGAGGGGGACCTTAGTGAGCAGTTCTTC,CASSRGEGDLSEQFF